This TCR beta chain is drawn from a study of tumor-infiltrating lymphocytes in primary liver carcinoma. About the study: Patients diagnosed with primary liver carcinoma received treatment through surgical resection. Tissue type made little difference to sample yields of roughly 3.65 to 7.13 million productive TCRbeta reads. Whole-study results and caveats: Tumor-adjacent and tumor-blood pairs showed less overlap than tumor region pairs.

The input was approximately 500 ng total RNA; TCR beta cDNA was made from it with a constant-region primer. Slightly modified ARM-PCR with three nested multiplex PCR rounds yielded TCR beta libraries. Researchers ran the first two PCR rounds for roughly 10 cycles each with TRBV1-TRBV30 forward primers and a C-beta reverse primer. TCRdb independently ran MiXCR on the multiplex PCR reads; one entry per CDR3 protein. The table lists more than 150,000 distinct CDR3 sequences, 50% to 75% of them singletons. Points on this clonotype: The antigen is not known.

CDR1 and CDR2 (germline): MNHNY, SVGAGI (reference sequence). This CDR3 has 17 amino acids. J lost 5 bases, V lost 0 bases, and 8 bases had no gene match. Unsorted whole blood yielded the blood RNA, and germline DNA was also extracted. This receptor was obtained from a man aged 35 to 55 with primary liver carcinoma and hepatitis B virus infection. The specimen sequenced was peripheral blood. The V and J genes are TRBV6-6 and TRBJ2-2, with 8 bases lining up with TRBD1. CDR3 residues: CASSYSEGQGSTGELFF. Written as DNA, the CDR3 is TGTGCCAGCAGTTACTCTGAAGGACAGGGCTCTACCGGGGAGCTGTTTTTT.